This note documents a single T cell receptor (beta chain) sequence. This clone was observed once. Its target antigen remains unknown. No much larger clone exists at a distance of one base, and base qualities are not known. Library preparation employed the immunoSEQ multiplex PCR assay. In its TCRdb copy, this immuneACCESS table keeps in-frame sequences only and misses some clones. Where compared with another copy, unresolved V genes explain less than half of these, and the others have no known cause. A total of roughly 160,000 clones appear in this sample, around 88% of them only once. The top ten constitute roughly 5.3% of the sample. From cysteine to phenylalanine, the CDR3 is 12 amino acids long. Just the 36-base CDR3 DNA is kept, in frame starting at base 1. Trimming at the junction amounts to 3 bases on V and 8 bases on J, and the germline ends lie 9 bases apart. As encoded in the germline V gene, CDR1 is SNHLY while CDR2 is FYNNEI.

This entry belongs to a study of control samples from healthy donors and cancer patients (dated by TCRdb to 2020 to 2022). This receptor was taken from a woman aged 30 to 39 in good health. Rearrangement joined TRBV2 to TRBJ2-3; the D gene is unclear. The sequenced material came from blood. For the CDR3, the sequence is CASSDFSGTQYF. At the DNA level, the sequence is TGTGCCAGCAGTGATTTCTCGGGTACGCAGTATTTT.